These 25 T cell receptor beta chains came from one sample sequenced in a study of Graves' ophthalmopathy and Graves' hyperthyroidism. TCR beta CDR3 amplification used RNA transcripts. Second-round multiplex PCR came after first-round RT-PCR with HTBI primers. TCRdb recomputed calls from the multiplex PCR reads with MiXCR, one row per CDR3 protein. Among more than 150,000 distinct CDR3 sequences listed, roughly 37% were seen once. The sequenced sample consisted of peripheral blood. The receptors were gathered from a woman aged 40 to 50 with Graves' ophthalmopathy.

This clonotype has more than one count but fewer than ten. V usage is TRBV6-1 and J usage is TRBJ1-2, with D possibly being TRBD1 (6 bases). Trimming removed 9 bases from V and 4 bases from J, with 15 bases in between. Germline CDR1 reads MNHNS; CDR2 reads SASEGT. The CDR3 has 13 amino acids. The CDR3 loop reads CASRQGNIYGYTF. The CDR3 DNA follows: TGTGCCAGTCGCCAGGGGAATATCTATGGCTACACCTTC.

The chain links TRBV15 to TRBJ2-7, with a weak D call TRBD2 (7 bases). The CDR3 has 16 residues. The V gene lost 1 base and the J gene lost 0 bases, with 13 bases spanning the gap. Germline-derived CDR1 and CDR2 are LNHNV and YYDKDF (reference sequence). The CDR3 DNA follows: TGTGCCACCAGCAGAGGGGGGGGCCCTAGCTCCTACGAGCAGTACTTC. Amino acid sequence: CATSRGGGPSSYEQYF.

The table lists this clonotype with many counts. V is TRBV12-3 or TRBV12-4 and J is TRBJ1-1; 8 nucleotides match TRBD1. Trimming took 7 bases from V and 4 from J; bases not matched to a gene: 5. CDR3 length: 13 amino acids. As DNA, the CDR3 is TGTGCCAGCATCCAGGGGGCTAGCACTGAAGCTTTCTTT. This sequence encodes CASIQGASTEAFF.

The V and J genes are TRBV6-1 and TRBJ1-2; unclear D gene. The CDR3 loop spans 16 amino acids. Germline CDR1 is MNHNS and CDR2 is SASEGT. V lost 6 bases, J lost 0 bases, and 17 bases lay in between. The CDR3 DNA reads as TGTGCCAGCAGGCAAGGTGGCGCAGGCTCTAACTATGGCTACACCTTC. This sequence encodes CASRQGGAGSNYGYTF.

The chain carries TRBV7-8 and TRBJ2-7; a possible D gene is TRBD1 (5 bases). This CDR3 has 12 residues. V was trimmed by 5 bases and J by 5 bases, leaving 10 bases between them. The germline CDR1 and CDR2 sequences are SGHVS and FQNEAQ. The DNA of the CDR3 is TGTGCCAGCAGCACACAGGACCACGAGCAGTACTTC. Translation: CASSTQDHEQYF.

V and J are TRBV6-1 and TRBJ1-1; D uncertain. V lost 6 bases, J lost 1 base, and 9 bases lay in between. CDR3 length: 13 amino acids. Germline CDR1 reads MNHNS; CDR2 reads SASEGT. In nucleotides, the CDR3 is TGTGCCAGCAGGGTTCATAGGAACACTGAAGCTTTCTTT. It encodes CASRVHRNTEAFF.

This clonotype appeared many times. V usage is TRBV7-2 and J usage is TRBJ2-7; TRBD1 agrees at 8 bases. J gave up 10 bases and V 1 base, and 6 bases lay outside the gene matches. Germline CDR1 SGHTA, CDR2 FQGNSA. The CDR3 consists of 13 residues. For the CDR3, the DNA is TGTGCCAGCAGCTTAGATTGGACAGGGTTACAGTACTTC. It yields the protein CASSLDWTGLQYF.

The chain combines TRBV6-2 or TRBV6-3 with TRBJ2-7; the D is unclear. V gave up 6 bases and J gave up 5 bases, with 8 bases separating them. The CDR3 consists of 11 residues. The germline gives CDR1 MNHEY, CDR2 SVGEGT. The CDR3, as DNA: TGTGCCAGCAGGGCTCCCCACGAGCAGTACTTC. Its translation: CASRAPHEQYF.

The chain links TRBV2 to TRBJ2-5; 7 nucleotides agree with TRBD2. This CDR3 is 14 amino acids long. V was clipped by 4 bases and J by 2 bases; unmatched bases: 4. CDR1 and CDR2 (germline): SNHLY, FYNNEI. The DNA of the CDR3 is TGTGCCAGCAGTGTGGCTAGCGGTCAAGAGACCCAGTACTTC. Protein product: CASSVASGQETQYF.

The chain couples TRBV7-8 to TRBJ1-2; 11 bases agree with TRBD1. Germline V gene lookup returns CDR1 SGHVS and CDR2 FQNEAQ. The CDR3 sequence is 16 residues long. After removal of 2 bases from V and 7 bases from J, the junction contained 9 bases not matched to a gene. In DNA, the CDR3 is TGTGCCAGCAGCTTACTACAGGACAGGGGGCTGGGTGGCTACACCTTC. Its protein is CASSLLQDRGLGGYTF.

J is TRBJ1-1 and V is TRBV30; D is unclear. V lost 6 bases and J 0 bases, leaving 14 bases between the germline ends. The germline gives CDR1 GTSNPN, CDR2 SVGIG (reference sequence). This CDR3 has 14 residues. CDR3 region: CACPKANLNTEAFF. As DNA, the CDR3 is TGTGCCTGCCCGAAAGCGAACTTGAACACTGAAGCTTTCTTT.

This clonotype was observed once. The chain has TRBV2 and TRBJ1-3; D remains unclear. The V end lost 8 bases, the J end lost 0 bases, and 5 bases lay between the germline ends. This CDR3 spans 12 amino acids. The germline V gene encodes CDR1 SNHLY and CDR2 FYNNEI. The CDR3 sequence is CASGSSGNTIYF. The CDR3 region has the DNA TGTGCCAGCGGAAGCTCTGGAAACACCATATATTTT.

Ten or more counts support this clonotype. The DNA of the CDR3 is TGTGCCAGCGGGAGCGTAAAAAACATTCAGTACTTC. Its translation: CASGSVKNIQYF. This rearrangement joins TRBV6-1 to TRBJ2-4; tentatively, D is TRBD2 (5 bases). Looked up from germline, CDR1 is MNHNS and CDR2 is SASEGT. V shed 8 bases and J shed 4 bases, with 9 bases lying between them. This CDR3 is built from 12 residues.

This clonotype was counted ten times or more. This chain connects TRBV12-3 or TRBV12-4 to TRBJ1-1, with 9 positions matching TRBD1. With V trimmed by 5 bases and J by 5 bases, 3 bases remained unmatched. The CDR3 contains 13 residues. As DNA, the CDR3 is TGTGCCAGCAGTAGGGACAGGGTGACTGAAGCTTTCTTT. Amino acid sequence: CASSRDRVTEAFF.

This clonotype was seen ten or more times. The chain uses TRBV6-4 and TRBJ1-5; D is possibly TRBD1 (5 bases). Germline V gene sequence: CDR1 MRHNA, CDR2 SNTAGT. Trimming left V 3 bases short and J 7 bases short, with 16 bases between. This CDR3 has 15 residues. DNA for the CDR3: TGTGCCAGCAGTGAGTACGGGGGAGTAGGACAGCCCCAGCATTTT. Translation: CASSEYGGVGQPQHF.

This clonotype was recorded at least ten times. The V call is TRBV29-1, the J call TRBJ1-2; tentative D call: TRBD1 (6 bases). The germline V gene has CDR1 SQVTM and CDR2 ANQGSEA. The CDR3 spans 13 residues. Trimming removed 3 bases from V and 7 bases from J, with 15 bases in between. The CDR3 sequence: CSVDLGASGGYTF. The CDR3 DNA reads TGCAGCGTTGACTTGGGGGCAAGTGGTGGCTACACCTTC.

This clonotype occurred many times. CDR3 loop: CASRTTGTGDGYTF. CDR3 sequence (DNA): TGTGCCAGCAGGACGACCGGGACAGGGGATGGCTACACCTTC. The chain recombines TRBV6-1 with TRBJ1-2; TRBD1 agrees at 10 bases. The CDR3 length is 14 residues. Trimming cost V 6 bases and J 6 bases; bases outside gene matches: 7. Per the germline V gene, CDR1 is MNHNS and CDR2 is SASEGT.

This clonotype was observed many times. The rearrangement uses TRBV5-1 and TRBJ1-6; D perhaps matches TRBD1 (5 bases). The CDR3 loop spans 14 amino acids. V was shortened by 1 base and J by 7 bases, with 9 bases between the two germline ends. Germline CDR1 SGHRS, CDR2 YFSETQ. CDR3: CASSLSAGNSPLHF. CDR3 sequence (DNA): TGCGCCAGCAGCTTGAGTGCAGGGAATTCACCCCTCCACTTT.

The CDR3 nucleotides are TGTGCCAGCAGCTTTCCCTCGGAAGAGACCCAGTACTTC. As protein: CASSFPSEETQYF. This sequence joins TRBV11-1 and TRBJ2-5; unclear D gene. The length of the CDR3 is 13 residues. Deletions cut 3 bases from V and 3 bases from J, with 8 bases between. CDR1 SGHAT and CDR2 FQDESV come from the germline V gene (reference sequence).

The table lists this clonotype with many counts. The rearrangement joins TRBV27 to TRBJ2-5; TRBD1 might be the D (5 bases). CDR3 length: 14 amino acids. Between the trimmed V and J ends, which lost 8 bases and 4 bases, there was a span of 17 bases. Germline CDR1 is MNHEY and CDR2 is SMNVEV (reference sequence). The CDR3 loop reads CASSLSRGRETQYF. The CDR3 DNA is TGTGCCAGCTCCTTATCTAGGGGAAGAGAGACCCAGTACTTC.

This clonotype was counted at least ten times. The V call is TRBV20-1, the J call TRBJ2-6; D remains unclear. Deletions cut 3 bases from V and 0 bases from J, with 6 bases between. Per germline, CDR1 DFQATT and CDR2 SNEGSKA (reference sequence). This CDR3 has 14 amino acids. The CDR3 DNA is TGCAGTGCTAGGAGAAACTCTGGGGCCAACGTCCTGACTTTC. The encoded protein is CSARRNSGANVLTF.

There are many counts of this clonotype. The chain links TRBV27 to TRBJ1-2; no firm D call. CDR1 and CDR2 (germline): MNHEY, SMNVEV (reference sequence). This CDR3 spans 11 amino acids. V lost 7 bases and J lost 2, with 5 bases in between. In DNA form, the CDR3 reads TGTGCCAGCATTGGAAACTATGGCTACACCTTC. This sequence encodes CASIGNYGYTF.

This clonotype showed up many times. The chain is built from TRBV7-2 and TRBJ2-5; D is perhaps TRBD2 (6 bases). CDR1 is SGHTA, CDR2 FQGNSA, per germline. The V gene lost 5 bases and the J gene lost 9 bases, with 16 bases spanning the gap. This CDR3 spans 13 amino acids. The CDR3 reads CASSLSGTPSQYF. Here the CDR3 DNA reads TGTGCCAGCAGCCTTAGCGGTACTCCTTCCCAGTACTTC.

The V gene is TRBV28, the J gene TRBJ2-2; TRBD1 matches 8 bases. Trimming took 5 bases from V and 1 from J; bases not matched to a gene: 15. CDR1 MDHEN and CDR2 SYDVKM come from the germline V gene. The CDR3 is 19 amino acids. This CDR3 is CASSPSFIRTGRNTGELFF. The DNA for the CDR3 is TGTGCCAGCAGTCCATCCTTTATACGGACAGGGAGGAACACCGGGGAGCTGTTTTTT.

This clonotype was recorded many times. The rearrangement uses TRBV6-2 or TRBV6-3 and TRBJ2-2; D gene unclear. With 0 bases removed from V and 7 bases from J, the gap between germline ends came to 9 bases. CDR3 length: 14 amino acids. From germline, CDR1 is MNHEY and CDR2 SVGEGT. CDR3 coding DNA: TGTGCCAGCAGTTACTCGACGTTTGGCGGGGAGCTGTTTTTT. Protein: CASSYSTFGGELFF.